This record concerns one T cell receptor beta chain sequence. This record comes from a study of technical replicates of blood from a handful of donors. Only in-frame clones appear in the TCRdb table, and some are missing; sequencing was by immunoSEQ multiplex PCR. This sample yields approximately 79,000 clones, of which approximately 97% are seen a single time; under 0.35% belongs to the top ten. With 4 bases clipped from V and 4 bases from J, the junction kept 6 bases outside the gene matches. Germline lookup yields CDR1 SGHNT and CDR2 YYREEE (reference sequence). This CDR3 is 15 amino acids long. Source material: T cells isolated from PBMCs. The clonotype comes from a human donor in good health. The chain joins TRBV5-4 to TRBJ2-7, with 12 bases identical to TRBD2. This chain's CDR3 is CASSPGLAGGYEQYF. The CDR3 region has the DNA TGTGCCAGCAGCCCCGGGCTAGCGGGAGGGTACGAGCAGTACTTC.